This T cell receptor (beta chain) was sequenced during a study of Ad26.COV2.S vaccination and SARS-CoV-2 variants. The germline V gene encodes CDR1 PRHDT and CDR2 FYEKMQ (reference sequence). This CDR3 comprises 12 residues. Trimming stripped 5 bases from V and 5 bases from J, with 10 bases between. Clones were sequenced by immunoSEQ multiplex PCR, and TCRdb holds only the in-frame ones, with some missing. The sample lists about 350,000 clones; about 91% were seen once. This chain links TRBV13 with TRBJ2-7; perhaps TRBD2 as D (5 bases). The clonotype comes from a human donor who had recovered from COVID-19. The sample here was peripheral blood, taken after recovery from COVID-19. CDR3 residues: CASSTSEDEQYF. The DNA for the CDR3 is TGTGCCAGCAGCACCTCGGAGGACGAGCAGTACTTC.